Sequencing of this TCR beta chain was carried out in a study of blood T cell repertoires in COVID-19. Study in general: Collection of acute and convalescent COVID-19 samples took place in the United States, Italy and Spain. PBMCs, B-cell-depleted T cells, or T cells provided the cDNA or gDNA that made up the material.

Germline CDR1 and CDR2: MDHEN and SYDVKM. The CDR3 has 15 amino acids. Deletions cut 0 bases from V and 0 bases from J, with 8 bases between. Under the authors' procedure: Amplified reference gene primers provided the basis for estimating nucleated cell counts. Assay used: immunoSEQ multiplex PCR; TCRdb lists only in-frame clones, some missing. That table furnishes V, J and clone size, whereas the DNA furnished D and trimming. The repertoire holds approximately 130,000 clones, around 77% seen once, with more than 10% in the top ten. The chain combines TRBV28 with TRBJ1-1; tentatively, D is TRBD1 (5 bases). The clonotype comes from a human donor in a cohort sampled during active COVID-19. The material sequenced was peripheral blood. The CDR3 region is CASSLWRGMNTEAFF. DNA of the CDR3: TGTGCCAGCAGTTTATGGCGGGGGATGAACACTGAAGCTTTCTTT.